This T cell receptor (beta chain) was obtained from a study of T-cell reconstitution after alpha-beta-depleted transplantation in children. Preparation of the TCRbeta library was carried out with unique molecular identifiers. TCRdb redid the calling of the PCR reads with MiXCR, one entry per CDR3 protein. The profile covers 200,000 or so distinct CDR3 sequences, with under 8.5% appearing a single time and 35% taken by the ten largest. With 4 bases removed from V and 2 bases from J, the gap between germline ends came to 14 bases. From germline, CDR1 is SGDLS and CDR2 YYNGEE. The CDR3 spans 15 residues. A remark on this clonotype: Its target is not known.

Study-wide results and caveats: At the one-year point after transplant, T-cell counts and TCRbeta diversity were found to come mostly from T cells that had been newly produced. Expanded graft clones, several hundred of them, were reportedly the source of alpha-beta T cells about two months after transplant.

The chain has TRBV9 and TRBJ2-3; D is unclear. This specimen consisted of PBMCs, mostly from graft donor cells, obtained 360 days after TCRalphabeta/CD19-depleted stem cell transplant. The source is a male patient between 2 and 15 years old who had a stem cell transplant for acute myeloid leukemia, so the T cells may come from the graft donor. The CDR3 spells CASSPLGNPTDTQYF. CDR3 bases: TGTGCCAGCAGCCCTCTGGGTAACCCCACAGATACGCAGTATTTT. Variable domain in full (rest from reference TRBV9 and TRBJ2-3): DSGVTQTPKHLITATGQRVTLRCSPRSGDLSVYWYQQSLDQGLQFLIQYYNGEERAKGNILERFSAQQFPDLHSELNLSSLELGDSALYFCASSPLGNPTDTQYFGPGTRLTVL.